This TCR beta chain appears in the sequencing data of a study of post-analysis software for immune sequencing data. The study's findings and limits: For normalized Chao1 diversity, multiple sclerosis patients scored significantly lower than controls did. When patients were compared with controls, a handful of TRBV segments were more frequent, TRBV5-6, TRBV5-1 and TRBV20-1 among them.

For this clonotype: The antigen remains unidentified.

Unique molecular identifiers tagged the TCR beta cDNA libraries. TCRdb ran MiXCR on the PCR reads and lists one entry per CDR3 protein. The sample consists of around 500,000 distinct CDR3 sequences, around a third of them appearing once. This CDR3 is built from 15 residues. The V end lost 6 bases, the J end lost 4 bases, and 17 bases lay between the germline ends. Germline V lookup: CDR1 MNHEY, CDR2 SVGAGI. Specimen: blood. The chain employs TRBV6-5 and TRBJ2-3, with D perhaps matching TRBD1 (6 bases). This TCR was recovered from a girl younger than 18 with multiple sclerosis. This chain's CDR3 is CASSRGHPRADTQYF. The CDR3 DNA reads as TGTGCCAGCAGCCGGGGACATCCGCGGGCAGATACGCAGTATTTT.